The rows below give T cell receptor beta chains drawn from one sample of a study of cytotoxic CD8 clonotypes in ibrutinib-treated CLL. The repertoire was sequenced with immunoSEQ multiplex PCR; TCRdb's copy has only in-frame clones and lacks some. The table lists more than 150,000 clones, roughly 72% of them singletons. The sample here was PBMCs, taken after 24 months of ibrutinib treatment. The receptors come from a human donor with chronic lymphocytic leukemia. CDR3s include the opening cysteine and the closing phenylalanine or tryptophan. The order of the fields is V gene, J gene, clone size, D gene, CDR3 protein, CDR3 DNA. A D gene is named only where the DNA matches it firmly. The size of a clone is reported for some rows only, either as once, few or many, or as a class for expanded clones.

V gene: TRBV9; J gene: TRBJ1-2; clone size: .; D gene: TRBD1; CDR3 protein: CASSVTGTANYGYTF; CDR3 DNA: TGTGCCAGCAGCGTAACCGGGACAGCAAACTATGGCTACACCTTC
V gene: TRBV11-2; J gene: TRBJ2-2; clone size: .; D gene: TRBD1; CDR3 protein: CASSSRQGQGFGELFF; CDR3 DNA: TGTGCCAGCAGCTCGAGACAGGGACAAGGCTTTGGGGAGCTGTTTTTT
V gene: TRBV9; J gene: TRBJ2-3; clone size: .; D gene: TRBD2; CDR3 protein: CASSPRGLAGDTQYF; CDR3 DNA: TGTGCCAGCAGCCCAAGGGGACTAGCGGGAGATACGCAGTATTTT
V gene: TRBV7-9; J gene: TRBJ2-1; clone size: .; D gene: .; CDR3 protein: CASIAGRASYNEQFF; CDR3 DNA: TGTGCCAGCATCGCGGGTAGAGCCTCCTACAATGAGCAGTTCTTC
V gene: TRBV5-1; J gene: TRBJ2-1; clone size: once; D gene: TRBD2; CDR3 protein: CASSLLFVGLAGSSSYNEQFF; CDR3 DNA: TGCGCCAGCAGCTTGCTTTTTGTTGGACTAGCGGGATCTAGCTCCTACAATGAGCAGTTCTTC
V gene: TRBV2; J gene: TRBJ2-2; clone size: .; D gene: TRBD2; CDR3 protein: CASSAGGRSGELFF; CDR3 DNA: TGTGCCAGCAGTGCGGGAGGTCGCTCCGGGGAGCTGTTTTTT
V gene: TRBV7-6; J gene: TRBJ2-1; clone size: .; D gene: .; CDR3 protein: CASRDLPLGYNEQFF; CDR3 DNA: TGTGCCAGCAGAGATCTCCCACTCGGTTACAATGAGCAGTTCTTC
V gene: TRBV7-9; J gene: TRBJ2-2; clone size: .; D gene: .; CDR3 protein: CASSLKSLLGPNTGELFF; CDR3 DNA: TGTGCCAGCAGCCTAAAAAGCCTTCTAGGACCGAACACCGGGGAGCTGTTTTTT
V gene: TRBV4-2; J gene: TRBJ2-7; clone size: few; D gene: TRBD2; CDR3 protein: CASSKTSGSYEQYF; CDR3 DNA: TGTGCCAGCAGCAAGACTAGCGGCTCCTACGAGCAGTACTTC
V gene: TRBV19; J gene: TRBJ2-7; clone size: .; D gene: TRBD2; CDR3 protein: CASSQTSGGSYEQYF; CDR3 DNA: TGTGCCAGTAGTCAGACTAGCGGGGGAAGCTACGAGCAGTACTTC
V gene: TRBV28; J gene: TRBJ2-1; clone size: .; D gene: .; CDR3 protein: CASSLAGYDEQFF; CDR3 DNA: TGTGCCAGCAGTTTAGCAGGGTACGATGAGCAGTTCTTC
V gene: TRBV16; J gene: TRBJ2-7; clone size: .; D gene: .; CDR3 protein: CASSQPGFDEQYF; CDR3 DNA: TGTGCCAGCTCCCAACCCGGGTTCGACGAGCAGTACTTC
V gene: TRBV6-1; J gene: TRBJ2-7; clone size: .; D gene: .; CDR3 protein: CASSEGLSFIYEQYF; CDR3 DNA: TGTGCCAGCAGTGAAGGCCTATCCTTTATCTACGAGCAGTACTTC
V gene: TRBV29-1; J gene: TRBJ1-1; clone size: once; D gene: TRBD1; CDR3 protein: CSVAGTGGTEAFF; CDR3 DNA: TGCAGCGTCGCCGGGACAGGGGGCACTGAAGCTTTCTTT
V gene: TRBV9; J gene: TRBJ2-5; clone size: few; D gene: .; CDR3 protein: CASSGLVQETQYF; CDR3 DNA: TGTGCCAGCAGCGGACTAGTACAAGAGACCCAGTACTTC
V gene: TRBV30; J gene: TRBJ1-2; clone size: .; D gene: .; CDR3 protein: CAWSVGRVNYGYTF; CDR3 DNA: TGTGCCTGGAGTGTAGGGAGGGTGAACTATGGCTACACCTTC
V gene: TRBV6-5; J gene: TRBJ1-3; clone size: .; D gene: .; CDR3 protein: CASSSAGNTIYF; CDR3 DNA: TGTGCCAGCAGTTCAGCTGGAAACACCATATATTTT
V gene: TRBV5-4; J gene: TRBJ2-5; clone size: .; D gene: .; CDR3 protein: CASSFLEETQYF; CDR3 DNA: TGTGCCAGCAGCTTTCTTGAAGAGACCCAGTACTTC
V gene: TRBV5-1; J gene: TRBJ1-1; clone size: .; D gene: .; CDR3 protein: CASSSQGGDTEAFF; CDR3 DNA: TGCGCCAGCAGCTCACAGGGTGGGGATACTGAAGCTTTCTTT
V gene: TRBV27; J gene: TRBJ1-5; clone size: .; D gene: .; CDR3 protein: CASSLGAGMSGNQPQHF; CDR3 DNA: TGTGCCAGCAGTTTAGGGGCCGGAATGTCGGGCAATCAGCCCCAGCATTTT
V gene: TRBV4-1; J gene: TRBJ2-2; clone size: .; D gene: TRBD1; CDR3 protein: CASSQERQGANTGELFF; CDR3 DNA: TGCGCCAGCAGCCAAGAGCGACAGGGGGCGAATACCGGGGAGCTGTTTTTT
V gene: TRBV15; J gene: TRBJ2-7; clone size: few; D gene: TRBD1; CDR3 protein: CATSINRGYEQYF; CDR3 DNA: TGTGCCACCAGCATAAACAGGGGCTACGAGCAGTACTTC
V gene: TRBV7-2; J gene: TRBJ2-3; clone size: .; D gene: .; CDR3 protein: CASSLHSRTSTDTQYF; CDR3 DNA: TGTGCCAGCAGCTTACACAGCCGGACTAGCACAGATACGCAGTATTTT
V gene: TRBV11-2; J gene: TRBJ2-3; clone size: .; D gene: TRBD2; CDR3 protein: CASSTLAVSTDTQYF; CDR3 DNA: TGTGCCAGCAGCACGCTAGCGGTTAGCACAGATACGCAGTATTTT
V gene: TRBV20-1; J gene: TRBJ2-2; clone size: .; D gene: .; CDR3 protein: CSAISAGELFF; CDR3 DNA: TGCAGTGCTATCTCAGCCGGGGAGCTGTTTTTT
V gene: TRBV27; J gene: TRBJ2-2; clone size: .; D gene: .; CDR3 protein: CASSLYVPNTGELFF; CDR3 DNA: TGTGCCAGCAGTTTATATGTTCCTAACACCGGGGAGCTGTTTTTT
V gene: TRBV28; J gene: TRBJ1-5; clone size: few; D gene: TRBD1; CDR3 protein: CASSPGDRAIPQPQHF; CDR3 DNA: TGTGCCAGCAGTCCTGGGGACAGGGCTATTCCCCAGCCCCAGCATTTT
V gene: TRBV5-1; J gene: TRBJ2-5; clone size: .; D gene: .; CDR3 protein: CASSSQETQYF; CDR3 DNA: TGCGCCAGCAGCTCCCAAGAGACCCAGTACTTC
V gene: TRBV28; J gene: TRBJ2-2; clone size: few; D gene: TRBD1; CDR3 protein: CASTDRVAGELFF; CDR3 DNA: TGTGCCAGCACTGACAGGGTCGCCGGGGAGCTGTTTTTT
V gene: TRBV30; J gene: TRBJ1-2; clone size: .; D gene: .; CDR3 protein: CAWSVGRRGWYGYTF; CDR3 DNA: TGTGCCTGGAGTGTAGGACGACGTGGATGGTATGGCTACACCTTC